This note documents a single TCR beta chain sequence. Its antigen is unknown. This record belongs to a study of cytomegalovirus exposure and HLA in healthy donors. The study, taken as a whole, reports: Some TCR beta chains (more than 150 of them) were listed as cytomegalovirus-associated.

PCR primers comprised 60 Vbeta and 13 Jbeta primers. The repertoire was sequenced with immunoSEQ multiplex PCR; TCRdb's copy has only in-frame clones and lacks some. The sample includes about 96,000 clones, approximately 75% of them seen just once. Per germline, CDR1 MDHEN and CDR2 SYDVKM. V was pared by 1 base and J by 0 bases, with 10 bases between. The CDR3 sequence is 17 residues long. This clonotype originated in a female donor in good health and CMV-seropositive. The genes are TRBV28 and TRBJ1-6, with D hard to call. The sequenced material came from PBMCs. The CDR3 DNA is TGTGCCAGCAGTTTATTCAACATAAGCTCCTATAATTCACCCCTCCACTTT. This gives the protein CASSLFNISSYNSPLHF.